These T cell receptor beta chains were read from a single sample in a study of control samples from healthy donors and cancer patients. Sequencing was performed with immunoSEQ multiplex PCR; in TCRdb, only in-frame clones are kept and a portion is missing. The sample lists 100,000 to 150,000 clones, approximately 92% occurring once. The sequenced sample was PBMCs. Every receptor here comes from an older man with head and neck cancer. The CDR3 runs from the conserved cysteine through the conserved F or W. D genes are given only for firm matches. Some rows have no size entry. The others give once, few or many, or a class for an expanded clone.

J: TRBJ2-7
size: once
V: TRBV7-2
D: TRBD1
DNA: TGTGCCAGCAGCTCTACAGGGGACATCGGCTACGAGCAGTACTTC
CDR3: CASSSTGDIGYEQYF

J: TRBJ1-2
size: -
V: TRBV19
D: -
DNA: TGTGCCAGCACCTGGCATGGGGACATCTATGGCTACACCTTC
CDR3: CASTWHGDIYGYTF

J: TRBJ2-7
size: once
V: TRBV30
D: TRBD1
DNA: TGTGCCTGGAGTCCGGGACAGGGGTCCTACGAGCAGTACTTC
CDR3: CAWSPGQGSYEQYF

J: TRBJ2-2
size: -
V: TRBV9
D: TRBD1
DNA: TGTGCCAGCAGCGTAGAGGCAGGGGGCATCACCGGGGAGCTGTTTTTT
CDR3: CASSVEAGGITGELFF

J: TRBJ1-5
size: once
V: TRBV24-1
D: -
DNA: TGTGCCACCAGTGAGAGTGGAAATCAGCCCCAGCATTTT
CDR3: CATSESGNQPQHF

J: TRBJ1-1
size: -
V: TRBV7-2
D: TRBD1
DNA: TGTGCCAGCAGTCATGGACAGGGGGGAGCTGAAGCTTTCTTT
CDR3: CASSHGQGGAEAFF

J: TRBJ2-3
size: -
V: TRBV5-5
D: -
DNA: TGTGCCAGCAGCTTGGGACAGCCGGAGGATACGCAGTATTTT
CDR3: CASSLGQPEDTQYF

J: TRBJ2-5
size: -
V: TRBV12-3/TRBV12-4
D: -
DNA: TGTGCCAGCACTCCTAGCCAAGAGACCCAGTACTTC
CDR3: CASTPSQETQYF

J: TRBJ2-1
size: -
V: TRBV19
D: TRBD2
DNA: TGTGCCAGTGGGACTAGCGGGCTCTACAATGAGCAGTTCTTC
CDR3: CASGTSGLYNEQFF

J: TRBJ2-3
size: once
V: TRBV24-1
D: TRBD1
DNA: TGTGCCTCTCAGTCCGGGACAGGTTCTGATACGCAGTATTTT
CDR3: CASQSGTGSDTQYF

J: TRBJ1-2
size: -
V: TRBV2
D: -
DNA: TGTGCCAGCCGCAGGGACGTGAGCGGCTACACCTTC
CDR3: CASRRDVSGYTF

J: TRBJ1-1
size: -
V: TRBV5-1
D: -
DNA: TGCGCCAGCAGCTCCGGACAATTGAACACTGAAGCTTTCTTT
CDR3: CASSSGQLNTEAFF

J: TRBJ2-5
size: once
V: TRBV11-2
D: -
DNA: TGTGCCAGCAGCTTCAGCGGCCAAGAGACCCAGTACTTC
CDR3: CASSFSGQETQYF

J: TRBJ2-5
size: -
V: TRBV30
D: TRBD2
DNA: TGTGCCTGGAAATCAGGGACTAGCGGGGAAGAGACCCAGTACTTC
CDR3: CAWKSGTSGEETQYF

J: TRBJ2-2
size: -
V: TRBV5-6
D: TRBD1
DNA: TGTGCCAGCAGCTTGGGACAGGGGAACACCGGGGAGCTGTTTTTT
CDR3: CASSLGQGNTGELFF

J: TRBJ1-3
size: -
V: TRBV14
D: TRBD1
DNA: TGTGCCAGCAGCCAAGAGACAGGGGGCCTTGGAAACACCATATATTTT
CDR3: CASSQETGGLGNTIYF

J: TRBJ2-3
size: once
V: TRBV5-1
D: TRBD1
DNA: TGCGCCAGCAGCTTCTTTCCGGGACAGGGATCCGATACGCAGTATTTT
CDR3: CASSFFPGQGSDTQYF

J: TRBJ1-1
size: once
V: TRBV18
D: -
DNA: TGTGCCAGCTCACCACCCCTTGGCCAGGCTGAAGCTTTCTTT
CDR3: CASSPPLGQAEAFF

J: TRBJ1-5
size: -
V: TRBV10-2
D: -
DNA: TGCGCCAGCAGTGAGTTCGGGGGATTCACTCAGCCCCAGCATTTT
CDR3: CASSEFGGFTQPQHF

J: TRBJ1-2
size: once
V: TRBV11-2
D: TRBD1
DNA: TGTGCCAGCAGCTTAGAACCGGGACAGGGCCTTCGTGGCTACACCTTC
CDR3: CASSLEPGQGLRGYTF

J: TRBJ1-4
size: -
V: TRBV6-1
D: TRBD1
DNA: TGTGCCAGCAGGATGACAGGGGGCGAAAAACTGTTTTTT
CDR3: CASRMTGGEKLFF

J: TRBJ2-7
size: -
V: TRBV6-2/TRBV6-3
D: TRBD2
DNA: TGTGCCAGCAGCCCCCGCGGGGGGTCCTACGAGCAGTACTTC
CDR3: CASSPRGGSYEQYF

J: TRBJ2-2
size: -
V: TRBV5-8
D: -
DNA: TGTGCCAGCAGCTCCTACAGGACCACCGGGGAGCTGTTTTTT
CDR3: CASSSYRTTGELFF

J: TRBJ2-3
size: -
V: TRBV5-8
D: TRBD2
DNA: TGTGCCAGCAGCGCCGGGACTAGCGGGAGGGCGAATACGCAGTATTTT
CDR3: CASSAGTSGRANTQYF

J: TRBJ2-7
size: -
V: TRBV18
D: -
DNA: TGTGCCAGCTCACTGATTAGGGAGACGGGTTACGAGCAGTACTTC
CDR3: CASSLIRETGYEQYF

J: TRBJ2-2
size: -
V: TRBV7-6
D: -
DNA: TGTGCCAGCAGCCCCTCTAGCGCTCCGAACACCGGGGAGCTGTTTTTT
CDR3: CASSPSSAPNTGELFF

J: TRBJ1-2
size: -
V: TRBV4-1
D: -
DNA: TGCGCCAGCAGCCAGGCGACAGGTCGGGTTAACTATGGCTACACCTTC
CDR3: CASSQATGRVNYGYTF

J: TRBJ1-3
size: -
V: TRBV3-1/TRBV3-2
D: -
DNA: TGTGCCAGCAGCCAAGGCGTTGGCCGGGGAAGCTCTGGAAACACCATATATTTT
CDR3: CASSQGVGRGSSGNTIYF

J: TRBJ2-2
size: -
V: TRBV2
D: -
DNA: TGTGCCAGCAGTCTAGCCTTCCCGTCCCCGAACACCGGGGAGCTGTTTTTT
CDR3: CASSLAFPSPNTGELFF

J: TRBJ1-2
size: -
V: TRBV5-1
D: -
DNA: TGCGCCAGCAGCCCCACCGCAGGAGGGGATTATGGCTACACCTTC
CDR3: CASSPTAGGDYGYTF

J: TRBJ1-6
size: -
V: TRBV6-5
D: -
DNA: TGTGCCAGCATCCTGGGGCAATCTTCACCCCTCCACTTT
CDR3: CASILGQSSPLHF

J: TRBJ1-1
size: -
V: TRBV11-2
D: -
DNA: TGTGCCAGCAGCTTTGTGAACACTGAAGCTTTCTTT
CDR3: CASSFVNTEAFF

J: TRBJ2-2
size: -
V: TRBV7-8
D: TRBD1
DNA: TGTGCCAGCAGCTTAGGGACAGGGGCCAGACGGACCGGGGAGCTGTTTTTT
CDR3: CASSLGTGARRTGELFF

J: TRBJ1-6
size: -
V: TRBV14
D: -
DNA: TGTGCCAGCAGGCCGAAAGCCCAGGGGTTGGGGCATTCACCCCTCCACTTT
CDR3: CASRPKAQGLGHSPLHF

J: TRBJ1-5
size: -
V: TRBV10-1
D: TRBD1
DNA: TGCGCCAGCAGATGGACAGGGGATCTTTATCAGCCCCAGCATTTT
CDR3: CASRWTGDLYQPQHF

J: TRBJ1-5
size: -
V: TRBV2
D: -
DNA: TGTGCCAGCAGTGGTGGGGGGGGCGATCAGCCCCAGCATTTT
CDR3: CASSGGGGDQPQHF

J: TRBJ1-4
size: once
V: TRBV7-8
D: -
DNA: TGTGCCAGCAGCTCTCCAGGGGCTGAAAAACTGTTTTTT
CDR3: CASSSPGAEKLFF

J: TRBJ2-1
size: -
V: TRBV27
D: TRBD2
DNA: TGTGCCAGCAGTTACCTACCCGGGACTAGCGGGGGATACAATGAGCAGTTCTTC
CDR3: CASSYLPGTSGGYNEQFF

J: TRBJ1-1
size: -
V: TRBV6-5
D: -
DNA: TGTGCCAGCGGACCGCTGGGAGCTTTCTTT
CDR3: CASGPLGAFF

J: TRBJ1-1
size: few
V: TRBV3-1/TRBV3-2
D: TRBD1
DNA: TGTGCCAGCAGCCAGACAGGGGCACACACTGAAGCTTTCTTT
CDR3: CASSQTGAHTEAFF

J: TRBJ1-1
size: -
V: TRBV3-1/TRBV3-2
D: -
DNA: TGTGCCAGCAGCCAAGATCTAGTAAGCGGGTTTCGCACTGAAGCTTTCTTT
CDR3: CASSQDLVSGFRTEAFF

J: TRBJ1-1
size: few
V: TRBV2
D: -
DNA: TGTGCCAGCAGTCCGGGGCCGGGGAGGGGCACTGAAGCTTTCTTT
CDR3: CASSPGPGRGTEAFF

J: TRBJ2-7
size: -
V: TRBV7-2
D: TRBD2
DNA: TGTGCCAGCAGCTCACCAGCGGGGGTCTACGAGCAGTACTTC
CDR3: CASSSPAGVYEQYF

J: TRBJ2-2
size: -
V: TRBV5-1
D: -
DNA: TGCGCCAGCAGCTTAGGTTACAGGGCCGGGGAGCTGTTTTTT
CDR3: CASSLGYRAGELFF

J: TRBJ2-2
size: -
V: TRBV6-1
D: -
DNA: TGTGCCAGCAGTGAAAGGGCAGGGACGGGCACCGGGGAGCTGTTTTTT
CDR3: CASSERAGTGTGELFF

J: TRBJ2-5
size: -
V: TRBV29-1
D: TRBD1
DNA: TGCAGCGTTATCGGGACAGGGGGACAAGAGACCCAGTACTTC
CDR3: CSVIGTGGQETQYF

J: TRBJ1-1
size: -
V: TRBV14
D: -
DNA: TGTGCCAGCAGCCAATGGCCCGGGATAAACACTGAAGCTTTCTTT
CDR3: CASSQWPGINTEAFF

J: TRBJ2-1
size: -
V: TRBV7-9
D: -
DNA: TGTGCCAGCAGCCAACCGAATACTGGACTAACCCAGGCCAATGAGCAGTTCTTC
CDR3: CASSQPNTGLTQANEQFF

J: TRBJ2-7
size: -
V: TRBV9
D: TRBD1
DNA: TGTGCCAGCAGCGTAGCTGAAGGGGGCTTCGAGCAGTACTTC
CDR3: CASSVAEGGFEQYF

J: TRBJ1-2
size: -
V: TRBV18
D: -
DNA: TGTGCCAGCTCACCACAAAGAAATAACTATGGCTACACCTTC
CDR3: CASSPQRNNYGYTF

J: TRBJ2-3
size: -
V: TRBV12-5
D: TRBD2
DNA: TGTGCTAGTGGTTCAGGGACTAGCGCGGACCGAGATACGCAGTATTTT
CDR3: CASGSGTSADRDTQYF

J: TRBJ1-1
size: -
V: TRBV2
D: TRBD1
DNA: TGTGCCAGCAGTCACCAACAGGGGTTGGACACTGAAGCTTTCTTT
CDR3: CASSHQQGLDTEAFF

J: TRBJ2-6
size: few
V: TRBV6-6
D: -
DNA: TGTGCCAGCAGCCCCTCCCGAAGGGGGGCCAACGTCCTGACTTTC
CDR3: CASSPSRRGANVLTF

J: TRBJ2-7
size: -
V: TRBV9
D: -
DNA: TGTGCCAGCAGCGTAGGTAGACCCCCCTACGAGCAGTACTTC
CDR3: CASSVGRPPYEQYF

J: TRBJ2-7
size: -
V: TRBV6-1
D: -
DNA: TGTGCCAGCAGTGAAGGTGGGACACGTCAGACCTTC
CDR3: CASSEGGTRQTF

J: TRBJ2-1
size: once
V: TRBV4-3
D: TRBD2
DNA: TGCGCCAGCAGCCAAGATGGTAGGGGGGTAGCGGGAGGAGGTATCTACAATGAGCAGTTCTTC
CDR3: CASSQDGRGVAGGGIYNEQFF

J: TRBJ2-1
size: -
V: TRBV7-9
D: -
DNA: TGTGCCAGCAGCGGTGGGCAGGCAGAGCAGTTCTTC
CDR3: CASSGGQAEQFF